This T cell receptor beta chain was recorded in a study of blood T cell repertoires in COVID-19. At the level of the study: T cells, B-cell-depleted T cells, or PBMCs provided the cDNA or gDNA that served as material.

CDR3 length: 14 amino acids. The V gene lost 6 bases and the J gene lost 0 bases, with 13 bases spanning the gap. Germline V gene data show CDR1 as SGHDT and CDR2 as YYEEEE. Data came from immunoSEQ multiplex PCR; TCRdb stores just in-frame clones and leaves some out. The table has about 100,000 clones, around 88% seen once. The source of this sequence is a human donor in a cohort sampled during active COVID-19. The chain links TRBV5-6 to TRBJ2-7, with a possible D match to TRBD2 (6 bases). The sequenced sample consisted of peripheral blood. CDR3 in amino acids: CASKTIAASYEQYF. The CDR3 DNA sequence: TGTGCCAGCAAAACAATAGCGGCCTCCTACGAGCAGTACTTC.